The T cell receptor beta chain described here comes from a study of T cells in Graves' hyperthyroidism and ophthalmopathy. Authors of the study amplified TCR beta CDR3 regions from RNA transcripts. The HTBI primer set served for first-round RT-PCR of the TCR CDR3. TCRdb passed the multiplex PCR reads through MiXCR, listing each CDR3 protein once. The repertoire holds roughly 510,000 distinct CDR3 sequences, with about a fifth as singletons. This clonotype was counted many times. The sample taken for sequencing was blood. The receptor's source is a man aged 18 to 30 with Graves' hyperthyroidism.

The DNA for the CDR3 is TGTGCCAGCAGCGCCAGGGGGGTGGAAGCTTTCTTT. Encoded protein: CASSARGVEAFF. The chain employs TRBV7-9 and TRBJ1-1, with TRBD1 matching over 7 bases. This CDR3 is built from 12 residues. Losses at the gene ends were 5 bases for V and 8 bases for J; bases not matched to a gene: 5. Germline V CDR1 and CDR2: SEHNR, FQNEAQ (reference sequence).